The clone carrying this T cell receptor (beta chain) was seen ten or more times. Its antigen is unidentified. This record comes from a study of T cells in Graves' hyperthyroidism and ophthalmopathy. Study-level results: Ophthalmopathy was model-predicted a median about 6.7 months pre-onset.

Amplification of TCR beta CDR3 regions was performed using RNA transcripts as template. A first-round RT-PCR of the TCR CDR3 used the HTBI primer set. In TCRdb, the multiplex PCR reads were re-called with MiXCR into one record per CDR3 protein. This table has about 640,000 distinct CDR3 sequences, about 14% appearing once. CDR1 and CDR2 from the germline V gene are SNHLY and FYNNEI. The CDR3 runs 11 residues. Trimming took off 8 bases at V and 4 bases at J, with 8 bases between the two ends. The clonotype comes from a woman between 50 and 59 years old with Graves' ophthalmopathy. This sequence joins TRBV2 and TRBJ2-5; possibly TRBD2 for D (5 bases). Sequencing input: blood. CDR3 loop: CASGGRETQYF. The CDR3 coding sequence is TGTGCCAGCGGTGGGAGAGAGACCCAGTACTTC. The full variable domain, in which reference TRBV2 and TRBJ2-5 provide the parts outside the CDR3, is EPEVTQTPSHQVTQMGQEVILRCVPISNHLYFYWYRQILGQKVEFLVSFYNNEISEKSEIFDDQFSVERPDGSNFTLKIRSTKLEDSAMYFCASGGRETQYFGPGTRLLVL.